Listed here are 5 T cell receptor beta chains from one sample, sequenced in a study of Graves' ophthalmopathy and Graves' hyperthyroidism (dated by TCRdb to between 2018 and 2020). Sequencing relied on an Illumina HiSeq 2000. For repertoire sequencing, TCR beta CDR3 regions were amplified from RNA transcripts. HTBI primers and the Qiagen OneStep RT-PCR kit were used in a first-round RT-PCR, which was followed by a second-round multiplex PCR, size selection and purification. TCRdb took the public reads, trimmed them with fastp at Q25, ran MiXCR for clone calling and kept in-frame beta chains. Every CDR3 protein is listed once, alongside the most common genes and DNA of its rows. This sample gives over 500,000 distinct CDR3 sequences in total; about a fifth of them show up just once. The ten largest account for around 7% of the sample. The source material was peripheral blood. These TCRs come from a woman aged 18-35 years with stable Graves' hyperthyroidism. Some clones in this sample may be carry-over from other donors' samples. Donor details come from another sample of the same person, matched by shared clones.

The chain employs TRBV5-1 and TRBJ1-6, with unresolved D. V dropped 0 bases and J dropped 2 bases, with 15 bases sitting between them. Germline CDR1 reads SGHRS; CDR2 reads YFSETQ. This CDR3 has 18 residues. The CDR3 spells CASSLEYAGRAYNSPLHF. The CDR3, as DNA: TGCGCCAGCAGCTTGGAATATGCCGGACGGGCCTATAATTCACCCCTCCACTTT.

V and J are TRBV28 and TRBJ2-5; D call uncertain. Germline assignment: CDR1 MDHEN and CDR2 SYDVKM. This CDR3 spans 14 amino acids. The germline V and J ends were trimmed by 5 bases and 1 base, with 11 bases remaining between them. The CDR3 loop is CASSPSRIQETQYF. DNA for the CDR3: TGTGCCAGCAGTCCCTCAAGGATCCAAGAGACCCAGTACTTC.

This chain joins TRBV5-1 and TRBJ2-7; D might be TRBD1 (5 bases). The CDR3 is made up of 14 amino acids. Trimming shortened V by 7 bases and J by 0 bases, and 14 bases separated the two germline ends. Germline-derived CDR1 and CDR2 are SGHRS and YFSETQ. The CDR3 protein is CASLTLDISYEQYF. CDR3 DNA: TGCGCCAGCCTCACTTTGGACATCTCCTACGAGCAGTACTTC.

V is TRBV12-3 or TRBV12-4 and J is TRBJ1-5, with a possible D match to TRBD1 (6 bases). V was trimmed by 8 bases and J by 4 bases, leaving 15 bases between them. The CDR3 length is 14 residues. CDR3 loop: CASEKGGGNQPQHF. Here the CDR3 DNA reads TGTGCCAGCGAGAAAGGGGGAGGTAATCAGCCCCAGCATTTT.

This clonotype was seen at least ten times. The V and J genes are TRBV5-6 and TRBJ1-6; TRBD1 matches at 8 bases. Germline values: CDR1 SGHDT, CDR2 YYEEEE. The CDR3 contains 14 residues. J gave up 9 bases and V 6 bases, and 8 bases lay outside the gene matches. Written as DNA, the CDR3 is TGTGCCAGCACCTACAGGGGGTTAAGTTCACCCCTCCACTTT. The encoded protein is CASTYRGLSSPLHF.